The entry that follows covers one TCR beta chain sequence. It has no known antigen specificity. Per-base qualities were not stored, and no clone one base away is much larger. The method behind the library was the immunoSEQ multiplex PCR assay. Concerning the study's data processing: A statistical classification framework was developed to diagnose cytomegalovirus status using the catalog of TCR beta chain sequences. Not all clones reach the TCRdb copy of this immuneACCESS table, which keeps in-frame sequences only. Checked studies attribute under half of the gap to unresolved V genes and leave the rest unexplained. V, J and clone size were drawn from that table, and D and trimming were deduced from the DNA. The sample table lists about 110,000 clones, approximately 86% of them with a count of one. The ten largest clones represent over 2.5% of the sample. The donors belonged to the validation cohort of about 110 subjects, which was separate from the 666-subject first cohort.

The source of the sample is a study of cytomegalovirus exposure and HLA in healthy donors (dated by TCRdb to about 2017). Study-level background: According to a later analysis, one platform produced both the approximately 110 validation repertoires and the 700 or so repertoires of the first cohort. The study aimed to test whether signatures of past pathogen exposure could be identified by cataloging public T cell receptors. In addition to the first cohort of 666 subjects, a separate validation cohort of approximately 130 different subjects was used. High-throughput TCR immunosequencing, statistical association of individual TCRs with disease status, and machine learning were combined to predict cytomegalovirus infection status.

From the cysteine through the phenylalanine, the CDR3 covers 17 amino acids. The DNA shown is the 51-base CDR3, in frame from base 1. Trimming costs V 0 bases and J 4 bases, and their ends lie 16 bases apart. The germline V gene (reference sequence) provides CDR1 PRHDT and CDR2 FYEKMQ. Summary of the overall study and its limitations: All 120 or so repertoires were used to score co-occurrence in the validation cohort in a later analysis, because that analysis had no HLA typing for the cohort. Cytomegalovirus status was reported to be diagnosed by the classifier with high specificity and sensitivity in both the original and validation cohorts. Three of the identified cytomegalovirus-associated TCR beta chains were confirmed in vitro to be specific for cytomegalovirus antigens. A total of fewer than 200 TCR beta chains were listed by the study as associated with cytomegalovirus. Most TCR sequences were observed very rarely across donors, whereas some public TCRs were present in many individuals. Subsequent analysis determined that TCRs grouped into clusters in the first cohort also showed a tendency toward co-occurrence across the roughly 110 validation repertoires, and roughly 94% of cluster scores exceeded 0. It was suggested by the authors that the approach could potentially be generalized to other disease states and immunological phenotypes.

The sequence came from a woman between 18 and 29 years old in good health and CMV-seronegative. The V and J genes are TRBV13 and TRBJ1-5; TRBD1 is a possible D gene, resting on 5 matching bases. The sample was PBMCs. The CDR3 protein sequence reads: CASSLGGGAGWNQPQHF. The nucleotides are TGTGCCAGCAGCTTAGGCGGTGGGGCAGGGTGGAATCAGCCCCAGCATTTT.